Shown below are 25 T cell receptor beta chains from a single sample sequenced in a study of PD-L1 blockade in urothelial cancer. Some clones are missing from TCRdb's copy, which holds only in-frame ones; the method was immunoSEQ multiplex PCR. The data contain about 100,000 clones, roughly nine tenths of them singletons. The sequencing used PBMCs, collected around atezolizumab (anti-PD-L1) treatment. The receptors derive from a woman aged 80 or over with urothelial cancer.

V usage is TRBV27 and J usage is TRBJ2-5; the match to TRBD2 covers 8 bases. The CDR3 is 14 amino acids. Trimming at V came to 5 bases and at J to 7 bases, leaving 9 bases not matched to a gene. CDR1 MNHEY and CDR2 SMNVEV come from the germline V gene (reference sequence). CDR3: CASSQTSEGGTQYF. The DNA for the CDR3 is TGTGCCAGCAGTCAGACTAGCGAGGGAGGGACCCAGTACTTC.

This chain connects TRBV6-6 to TRBJ2-1; TRBD2 matches at 8 bases. CDR3 size: 15 residues. Germline-derived CDR1 and CDR2 are MNHNY and SVGAGI (reference sequence). Trimming took 7 bases from V and 0 from J; bases not matched to a gene: 5. For the CDR3, the DNA is TGTGCCAGCACCTCAAGCGGGAGCTCCTACAATGAGCAGTTCTTC. Encoded protein: CASTSSGSSYNEQFF.

This clone was counted between two and nine times. The rearrangement joins TRBV28 to TRBJ2-7; 11 nucleotides match TRBD1. Per the germline V gene, CDR1 is MDHEN and CDR2 is SYDVKM. J was trimmed by 0 bases and V by 5 bases; bases with no gene match: 6. This CDR3 is built from 16 residues. DNA for the CDR3: TGTGCCAGCAGTCTCTCCGGGACAGGGGGCTCCTACGAGCAGTACTTC. This codes for CASSLSGTGGSYEQYF.

The chain combines TRBV5-6 with TRBJ2-1; 9 nucleotides agree with TRBD2. Trimming removed 2 bases from V and 2 bases from J; junction bases left unmatched: 5. This CDR3 has 16 amino acids. Germline loops: CDR1 SGHDT, CDR2 YYEEEE. CDR3 bases: TGTGCCAGCAGCTTTAGCGGGAGCGGGACCTACAATGAGCAGTTCTTC. Translation gives CASSFSGSGTYNEQFF.

The CDR3, as DNA: TGTGCCAGCAGCTTTGGGGGGAGCAATCAGCCCCAGCATTTT. Translation gives CASSFGGSNQPQHF. This chain uses TRBV5-4 with TRBJ1-5; D is perhaps TRBD1 (5 bases). The length of the CDR3 is 14 residues. V was clipped by 2 bases and J by 1 base, with 7 bases between them. CDR1 and CDR2 from the germline V gene are SGHNT and YYREEE (reference sequence).

The chain links TRBV7-8 to TRBJ1-1; 12 positions agree with TRBD1. The CDR3 consists of 17 residues. Per the germline V gene, CDR1 is SGHVS and CDR2 is FQNEAQ. V lost 1 base, J lost 3 bases, and 6 bases stayed unmatched. The CDR3 nucleotides are TGTGCCAGCAGCTTAGAGGGGGACAGGGGGCGAGACACTGAAGCTTTCTTT. Encoded protein: CASSLEGDRGRDTEAFF. The full variable domain, in which reference TRBV7-8 and TRBJ1-1 provide the parts outside the CDR3, is GAGVSQSPRYKVAKRGQDVALRCDPISGHVSLFWYQQALGQGPEFLTYFQNEAQLDKSGLPSDRFFAERPEGSVSTLKIQRTQQEDSAVYLCASSLEGDRGRDTEAFFGQGTRLTVV.

The rearrangement links TRBV9 to TRBJ2-1; 14 bases map to TRBD2. Trimming removed 4 bases from V and 4 bases from J; junction bases left unmatched: 4. In germline, CDR1 is SGDLS, CDR2 YYNGEE. The CDR3 runs to 16 residues. The CDR3 here is CASSSRLAGGYNEQFF. DNA of the CDR3: TGTGCCAGCAGCTCCCGACTAGCGGGAGGGTACAATGAGCAGTTCTTC.

The chain has TRBV2 and TRBJ1-2; D call uncertain. This CDR3 contains 13 residues. Trimming took off 1 base at V and 3 bases at J, with 6 bases between the two ends. CDR1 SNHLY and CDR2 FYNNEI come from the germline V gene. The CDR3 region has the DNA TGTGCCAGCAGTGAAGGGCAGGACTATGGCTACACCTTC. Encoded protein: CASSEGQDYGYTF.

This chain connects TRBV7-8 to TRBJ1-1; D is possibly TRBD1 (6 bases). CDR1 and CDR2 (germline): SGHVS, FQNEAQ. This CDR3 comprises 15 residues. The V end lost 3 bases, the J end lost 1 base, and 12 bases lay between the germline ends. CDR3 nucleotides: TGTGCCAGCAGCTTTGGGGGACACGGGAACACTGAAGCTTTCTTT. It codes for CASSFGGHGNTEAFF.

This clone was seen a few times. V is TRBV5-4 and J is TRBJ1-2; 10 nucleotides line up with TRBD1. J was trimmed by 4 bases and V by 5 bases; bases with no gene match: 11. Germline V CDR1 and CDR2: SGHNT, YYREEE (reference sequence). The CDR3 is 16 amino acids. This CDR3 reads CASRPSTGGLGYGYTF. CDR3 coding DNA: TGTGCCAGCAGACCATCGACAGGGGGCTTAGGCTATGGCTACACCTTC. Combining the CDR3 with reference TRBV5-4 and TRBJ1-2 gives the whole variable domain ETGVTQSPTHLIKTRGQQVTLRCSSQSGHNTVSWYQQALGQGPQFIFQYYREEENGRGNFPPRFSGLQFPNYSSELNVNALELDDSALYLCASRPSTGGLGYGYTFGSGTRLTVV.

The rearrangement uses TRBV7-9 and TRBJ2-7; 7 nucleotides line up with TRBD1. Germline CDR1 is SEHNR and CDR2 is FQNEAQ (reference sequence). This CDR3 is 13 amino acids long. J was trimmed by 5 bases and V by 7 bases; bases with no gene match: 8. CDR3 sequence: CASTQGVGDEQYF. Here the CDR3 DNA reads TGTGCCAGCACCCAGGGGGTGGGTGACGAGCAGTACTTC.

The V call is TRBV28, the J call TRBJ1-5; D unclear. V was clipped by 3 bases and J by 11 bases, with 14 bases between them. The CDR3 has 13 amino acids. The germline CDR1 and CDR2 sequences are MDHEN and SYDVKM. CDR3 region: CASSFGLTEAQHF. DNA of the CDR3: TGTGCCAGCAGTTTCGGCCTAACGGAGGCCCAGCATTTT.

The CDR3 sequence is CASSFWDRERYGYTF. CDR3 nucleotide sequence: TGTGCCAGCAGCTTTTGGGACAGGGAACGATATGGCTACACCTTC. The V call is TRBV5-4, the J call TRBJ1-2, with TRBD1 matching 9 bases. J lost 5 bases, V lost 2 bases, and 7 bases had no gene match. CDR3 length equals 15 residues. CDR1 and CDR2 (germline): SGHNT, YYREEE (reference sequence).

The chain employs TRBV28 and TRBJ1-5; D not certain. Germline V gene data show CDR1 as MDHEN and CDR2 as SYDVKM. This CDR3 has 15 amino acids. The V and J ends lost 6 bases and 0 bases respectively, with 12 bases between them. CDR3 residues: CASSTPSLSNQPQHF. DNA of the CDR3: TGTGCCAGCAGCACTCCATCCCTTAGCAATCAGCCCCAGCATTTT.

The chain is built from TRBV6-4 and TRBJ2-1; 8 nucleotides line up with TRBD2. CDR1 and CDR2 (germline): MRHNA, SNTAGT. This CDR3 comprises 17 residues. Trimming removed 3 bases from V and 5 bases from J; junction bases left unmatched: 12. In nucleotides, the CDR3 is TGTGCCAGCAGTGATGTGTTCCGGGAGGGTTGGAACAATGAGCAGTTCTTC. It encodes CASSDVFREGWNNEQFF.

This clone was observed a few times. The chain has TRBV4-2 and TRBJ1-1; 7 positions agree with TRBD1. V dropped 2 bases and J dropped 7; count of bases not matched to a gene: 7. CDR3 length: 14 amino acids. CDR1 is LGHNA and CDR2 is YNFKEQ in the germline V gene. The CDR3 DNA sequence: TGTGCCAGCAGCCAAACCGGGACAGCTCTTGAAGCTTTCTTT. Protein: CASSQTGTALEAFF.

This clone appeared a few times. The chain couples TRBV5-1 to TRBJ1-1; 7 positions agree with TRBD1. CDR3 size: 16 residues. Germline V gene sequence: CDR1 SGHRS, CDR2 YFSETQ. The J segment lost 0 bases and the V segment lost 1 base, leaving 6 bases of the junction unmatched. The DNA of the CDR3 is TGCGCCAGCAGCTTGAACCTAGGGACAGTGAACACTGAAGCTTTCTTT. Its translation: CASSLNLGTVNTEAFF.

CDR3 nucleotides: TGTGCCAGCAGCTTAATAGGGCGGACTATGGTGGCAGCCGGTGAGCAGTTCTTC. Amino acids: CASSLIGRTMVAAGEQFF. The chain links TRBV7-3 to TRBJ2-1; tentatively, D is TRBD2 (6 bases). V dropped 1 base and J dropped 9 bases, with 25 bases sitting between them. The germline gives CDR1 SGHTA, CDR2 FQGTGA. The CDR3 loop spans 18 amino acids.

V is TRBV7-2 and J is TRBJ2-7; D is possibly TRBD1 (5 bases). This CDR3 has 15 residues. Trimming left V 5 bases short and J 3 bases short, with 17 bases between. Looked up from germline, CDR1 is SGHTA and CDR2 is FQGNSA. The CDR3 DNA sequence: TGTGCCAGCAGCCCCACGTGGCAGGGATTCTACGAGCAGTACTTC. The encoded protein is CASSPTWQGFYEQYF.

The chain is built from TRBV9 and TRBJ1-1; D is perhaps TRBD1 (5 bases). This CDR3 is 16 amino acids long. Trimming took off 5 bases at V and 6 bases at J, with 23 bases between the two ends. The germline V gene has CDR1 SGDLS and CDR2 YYNGEE. The CDR3 here is CASRAKRGGVVAEAFF. The CDR3 nucleotides read TGTGCCAGCAGGGCCAAAAGGGGAGGGGTGGTCGCTGAAGCTTTCTTT.

The rearrangement links TRBV2 to TRBJ1-5, with D unresolved. Trimming shortened V by 3 bases and J by 9 bases, and 6 bases separated the two germline ends. The length of the CDR3 is 11 residues. CDR1 SNHLY and CDR2 FYNNEI come from the germline V gene. The CDR3 coding sequence is TGTGCCAGCAGTGAGTCGGGGCCCCAGCATTTT. Translation gives CASSESGPQHF.

This sequence joins TRBV7-2 and TRBJ1-4; D is uncertain. There are 16 residues in the CDR3. The V gene's germline CDR1 is SGHTA and CDR2 FQGNSA. V lost 1 base, J lost 5 bases, and 14 bases lay in between. Written as DNA, the CDR3 is TGTGCCAGCAGCTTAGGTTCGATGAGGTCCAATGAAAAACTGTTTTTT. This sequence encodes CASSLGSMRSNEKLFF.

A few counts support this clone. The chain is built from TRBV5-1 and TRBJ1-3, with unresolved D. Germline loops: CDR1 SGHRS, CDR2 YFSETQ. The ends were cut back, 0 bases at V and 0 bases at J, with 10 bases in the middle. The CDR3 is 16 amino acids. For the CDR3, the DNA is TGCGCCAGCAGCTTGGTTGGCGGGAGCTCTGGAAACACCATATATTTT. This translates into CASSLVGGSSGNTIYF.

This chain connects TRBV10-1 to TRBJ2-5; 7 nucleotides match TRBD2. The germline V gene encodes CDR1 WNHNN and CDR2 SYGVQD (reference sequence). This CDR3 is built from 15 residues. Unmatched junction bases numbered 6, after V lost 4 bases and J lost 1 base. The CDR3 sequence: CASSAAASGQETQYF. The CDR3 coding sequence is TGCGCCAGCAGTGCGGCGGCTAGCGGCCAAGAGACCCAGTACTTC.

This clone was picked up one time. The V gene is TRBV28, the J gene TRBJ2-2, with a weak D call TRBD2 (5 bases). V lost 10 bases, J lost 3 bases, and 9 bases lay in between. The CDR3 is 12 residues long. Germline lookup yields CDR1 MDHEN and CDR2 SYDVKM. The CDR3 protein is CATPGDTGELFF. For the CDR3, the DNA is TGTGCCACCCCCGGGGACACCGGGGAGCTGTTTTTT. Together with reference TRBV28 and TRBJ2-2, the CDR3 gives the full variable domain: DVKVTQSSRYLVKRTGEKVFLECVQDMDHENMFWYRQDPGLGLRLIYFSYDVKMKEKGDIPEGYSVSREKKERFSLILESASTNQTSMYLCATPGDTGELFFGEGSRLTVL.